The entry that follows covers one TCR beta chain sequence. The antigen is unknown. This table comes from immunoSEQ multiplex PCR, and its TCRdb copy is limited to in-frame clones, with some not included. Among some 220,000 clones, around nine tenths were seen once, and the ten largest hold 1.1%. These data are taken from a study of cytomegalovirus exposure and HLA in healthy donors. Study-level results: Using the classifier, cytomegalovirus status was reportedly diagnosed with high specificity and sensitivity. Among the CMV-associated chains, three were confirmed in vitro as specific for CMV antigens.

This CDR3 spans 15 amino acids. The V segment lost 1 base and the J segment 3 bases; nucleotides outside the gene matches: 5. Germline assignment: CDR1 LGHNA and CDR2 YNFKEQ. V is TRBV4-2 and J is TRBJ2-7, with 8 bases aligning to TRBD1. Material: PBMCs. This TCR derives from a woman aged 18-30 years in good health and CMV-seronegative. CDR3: CASSQVAGGFYEQYF. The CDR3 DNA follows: TGTGCCAGCAGCCAAGTGGCAGGGGGCTTCTACGAGCAGTACTTC.